This entry lists 18 T cell receptor beta chains sequenced from one sample in a study of PD-L1 blockade in urothelial cancer. Time point denoted: pretreatment peripheral blood. Sequencing was performed with immunoSEQ multiplex PCR; in TCRdb, only in-frame clones are kept and a portion is missing. The sample yields more than 75,000 clones, 84% seen once. The sample was PBMCs, taken around atezolizumab (anti-PD-L1) treatment. These receptors were obtained from a man aged 60-69 years with urothelial cancer.

The gene calls are TRBV6-6 and TRBJ1-1; D gene uncertain. The CDR3 loop spans 13 amino acids. Trimming took 2 bases from V and 1 from J, leaving 5 bases between them. In germline, CDR1 is MNHNY, CDR2 SVGAGI (reference sequence). CDR3 in DNA: TGTGCCAGCAGTTACGAGGCGAACACTGAAGCTTTCTTT. Translation gives CASSYEANTEAFF.

The rearrangement uses TRBV19 and TRBJ1-1; 7 bases are shared with TRBD1. V shed 4 bases and J 5 bases; nucleotides not matched to a gene: 10. The V gene's germline CDR1 is LNHDA and CDR2 SQIVND (reference sequence). This CDR3 has 15 residues. The CDR3 here is CASSKYRTGETEAFF. The CDR3 coding sequence is TGTGCCAGTAGTAAATACCGGACAGGAGAAACTGAAGCTTTCTTT.

This clone was detected only once. The V and J genes are TRBV9 and TRBJ2-1, with TRBD2 matching over 7 bases. The CDR3 contains 15 residues. V lost 0 bases and J lost 3; bases outside the gene matches: 3. CDR1 and CDR2 from the germline V gene are SGDLS and YYNGEE. In DNA form, the CDR3 reads TGTGCCAGCAGCGTAGGACCGGGAGGCTACAATGAGCAGTTCTTC. Its protein is CASSVGPGGYNEQFF.

This clone was detected once. The chain carries TRBV25-1 and TRBJ2-2; TRBD2 agrees at 7 bases. V trimming: 2 bases; J trimming: 5 bases; junction bases outside the gene matches: 8. This CDR3 is built from 16 residues. Germline V gene data show CDR1 as MGHDK and CDR2 as SYGVNS. The CDR3 here is CASSEPLGGGTGELFF. The DNA of the CDR3 is TGTGCCAGCAGTGAACCCCTTGGGGGGGGTACCGGGGAGCTGTTTTTT.

This chain joins TRBV6-1 and TRBJ2-5; 8 nucleotides match TRBD2. Germline assignment: CDR1 MNHNS and CDR2 SASEGT. The length of the CDR3 is 14 residues. V lost 10 bases to trimming and J lost 5 bases; unmatched junction nucleotides: 12. For the CDR3, the DNA is TGTGCCAACTCGATCGGGGGGGGCAGTGAGACCCAGTACTTC. This gives the protein CANSIGGGSETQYF.

A single count supports this clone. This chain connects TRBV9 to TRBJ2-2; maybe TRBD1 (6 bases). Germline loops: CDR1 SGDLS, CDR2 YYNGEE. V gave up 10 bases and J gave up 2 bases, with 12 bases separating them. The CDR3 totals 13 residues. This chain's CDR3 is CARTGLNTGELFF. Written as DNA, the CDR3 is TGTGCCCGCACAGGGCTAAACACCGGGGAGCTGTTTTTT.

The chain carries TRBV6-5 and TRBJ2-7, with TRBD1 matching 10 bases. The CDR3 runs 15 residues. After removal of 5 bases from V and 2 bases from J, the junction contained 6 bases not matched to a gene. In germline, CDR1 is MNHEY, CDR2 SVGAGI. The CDR3 coding sequence is TGTGCCAGCAGTCTCCGGGACAGGGGCACCTACGAGCAGTACTTC. Amino acid sequence: CASSLRDRGTYEQYF.

The V call is TRBV6-6, the J call TRBJ2-3, with D possibly being TRBD2 (5 bases). Germline CDR1 MNHNY, CDR2 SVGAGI (reference sequence). The V end was cut by 0 bases, the J end by 6 bases, with 13 bases between. The CDR3 is 15 amino acids. The CDR3 bases are TGTGCCAGCAGTTACTCGCGGCAGTGGGAGGATACGCAGTATTTT. Protein: CASSYSRQWEDTQYF.

The chain recombines TRBV9 with TRBJ1-4; possibly TRBD1 for D (6 bases). The ends were cut back, 1 base at V and 0 bases at J, with 19 bases in the middle. This CDR3 contains 19 residues. Germline V gene lookup returns CDR1 SGDLS and CDR2 YYNGEE. Here the CDR3 reads CASSVWCLGTLTTNEKLFF. CDR3 bases: TGTGCCAGCAGCGTATGGTGTCTAGGGACACTTACAACTAATGAAAAACTGTTTTTT.

V and J are TRBV10-3 and TRBJ1-3; TRBD1 might be the D (6 bases). Trimming took 4 bases from V and 0 from J, leaving 10 bases between them. Germline CDR1 is ENHRY and CDR2 is SYGVKD. CDR3 length: 15 residues. CDR3 region: CAISGQAASGNTIYF. CDR3 sequence (DNA): TGTGCCATCAGTGGACAGGCCGCCTCTGGAAACACCATATATTTT.

This chain connects TRBV18 to TRBJ2-7; tentative D call: TRBD1 (5 bases). This CDR3 has 13 residues. The germline V and J ends were trimmed by 2 bases and 7 bases, with 12 bases remaining between them. From germline, CDR1 is KGHSH and CDR2 LQKENI. Here the CDR3 DNA reads TGTGCCAGCTCACCAAAGGGGCTATGGGAGCAGTACTTC. Translated: CASSPKGLWEQYF. The full variable domain, rest sourced from reference TRBV18 and TRBJ2-7, is NAGVMQNPRHLVRRRGQEARLRCSPMKGHSHVYWYRQLPEEGLKFMVYLQKENIIDESGMPKERFSAEFPKEGPSILRIQQVVRGDSAAYFCASSPKGLWEQYFGPGTRLTVT.

The gene calls are TRBV6-6 and TRBJ2-3, with 9 bases lining up with TRBD2. The germline gives CDR1 MNHNY, CDR2 SVGAGI (reference sequence). The CDR3 has 16 amino acids. The V gene end was trimmed by 2 bases and the J gene end by 0 bases; junction bases not matched to a gene: 3. The CDR3, as DNA: TGTGCCAGCAGTTACCCGCGGGGGGGCAGCACAGATACGCAGTATTTT. Translating it yields CASSYPRGGSTDTQYF.

V usage is TRBV7-2 and J usage is TRBJ2-3; TRBD2 matches 9 bases. CDR3 size: 15 residues. Trimming cost V 4 bases and J 8 bases; bases outside gene matches: 10. Germline V gene sequence: CDR1 SGHTA, CDR2 FQGNSA. In DNA, the CDR3 is TGTGCCAGCAGCTCGCCGGGACTAGCATCTGCTACGCAGTATTTT. Protein product: CASSSPGLASATQYF.

The chain is built from TRBV7-2 and TRBJ2-7, with a weak D call TRBD1 (6 bases). Germline V gene data show CDR1 as SGHTA and CDR2 as FQGNSA. V lost 5 bases to trimming and J lost 8 bases, with 16 bases between them. This CDR3 region has 13 residues. In DNA, the CDR3 is TGTGCCAGCAGCGCGGACCAGGGGTATAAGCAGTACTTC. As protein: CASSADQGYKQYF.

V and J are TRBV2 and TRBJ2-2; perhaps TRBD2 as D (5 bases). The length of the CDR3 is 15 residues. Trimming removed 3 bases from V and 1 base from J, with 9 bases in between. Per the germline V gene, CDR1 is SNHLY and CDR2 is FYNNEI. This CDR3 reads CASSESGKNTGELFF. In nucleotides, the CDR3 is TGTGCCAGCAGTGAGTCCGGGAAGAACACCGGGGAGCTGTTTTTT.

The chain recombines TRBV6-1 with TRBJ2-1; 7 bases line up with TRBD2. Germline loops: CDR1 MNHNS, CDR2 SASEGT. V shed 4 bases and J 15 bases; nucleotides not matched to a gene: 9. There are 12 residues in the CDR3. The CDR3 nucleotides are TGTGCCAGCAGTGGGACTAGTTTCCGTGCGTTCTTC. It is translated as CASSGTSFRAFF.

The V call is TRBV7-9, the J call TRBJ1-4; unclear D gene. CDR1 is SEHNR and CDR2 is FQNEAQ in the germline V gene (reference sequence). This CDR3 region has 13 residues. V lost 0 bases and J 4 bases, leaving 3 bases between the germline ends. CDR3 protein: CASSLALNEKLFF. CDR3 nucleotides: TGTGCCAGCAGCTTAGCCCTTAATGAAAAACTGTTTTTT.

The CDR3 protein is CASSGVGVYEQYF. The CDR3 nucleotides are TGTGCCAGTAGTGGTGTAGGGGTCTACGAGCAGTACTTC. This chain joins TRBV19 and TRBJ2-7; tentative D call: TRBD1 (5 bases). V lost 5 bases to trimming and J lost 3 bases, with 11 bases between them. CDR1 LNHDA and CDR2 SQIVND come from the germline V gene (reference sequence). This CDR3 is built from 13 residues.